This TCR beta chain emerged from a study of T cells in Graves' hyperthyroidism and ophthalmopathy. With V trimmed by 8 bases and J by 7 bases, 7 bases remained unmatched. The CDR3 contains 13 residues. The germline V gene encodes CDR1 KGHDR and CDR2 SFDVKD. This clonotype was observed many times. Amplified TCR beta CDR3 regions derived from RNA transcripts. The study used the HTBI primer set for a first-round RT-PCR of the TCR CDR3. A single record per CDR3 protein comes from TCRdb applying MiXCR to the multiplex PCR reads. The data show more than 250,000 distinct CDR3 sequences, with 13% to 15% seen just once and about 30% held by the top ten. Diagnosis relied on clinical symptoms, serum thyroxine and TRAb, thyroid ultrasound and orbital computed tomography.

This chain connects TRBV24-1 to TRBJ1-5, with 7 bases matching TRBD1. Sequenced input: blood. The TCR originated in a woman between 50 and 59 years old with Graves' hyperthyroidism that later progressed to Graves' ophthalmopathy. The CDR3 region has the DNA TGTGCCACCAATGACAGGGACGAGCAGCCCCAGCATTTT. As protein: CATNDRDEQPQHF.